Following are 14 T cell receptor beta chains from one sample sequenced in a study of post-analysis software for immune sequencing data. What these receptors recognize is not known. The TCR beta cDNA libraries carried unique molecular identifiers. One entry per CDR3 protein results from TCRdb running MiXCR on the PCR reads. The repertoire includes hundreds of thousands of distinct CDR3 sequences, about 57% of them detected once, and 4.6% sits in the top ten. Regarding the study as a whole: Higher frequency in patients than in controls was seen for 5 or 6 TRBV segments, with TRBV5-6, TRBV5-1 and TRBV20-1 among them.

Sequences were obtained from blood. The receptors stem from a girl aged 5-17 years with multiple sclerosis.

The chain links TRBV5-1 to TRBJ2-1; TRBD2 aligns across 7 bases. CDR1 is SGHRS and CDR2 is YFSETQ in the germline V gene. The CDR3 has 14 residues. V shed 4 bases and J 2 bases; nucleotides not matched to a gene: 3. The CDR3 DNA reads as TGCGCCAGCAGCCCACTAGCGCCCTACAATGAGCAGTTCTTC. Translation: CASSPLAPYNEQFF.

This clonotype has more than one count but fewer than ten. The rearrangement joins TRBV29-1 to TRBJ2-7; D not resolved. Germline CDR1 is SQVTM and CDR2 is ANQGSEA. Trimming removed 5 bases from V and 2 bases from J, with 7 bases in between. The CDR3 sequence is 11 residues long. The CDR3 DNA reads as TGCAGCGTTAGCAAGGCCTACGAGCAGTACTTC. Amino acids: CSVSKAYEQYF.

The chain carries TRBV9 and TRBJ2-3, with 9 nucleotides matching TRBD1. Germline assignment: CDR1 SGDLS and CDR2 YYNGEE. The V gene end was trimmed by 0 bases and the J gene end by 4 bases; junction bases not matched to a gene: 6. This CDR3 contains 16 residues. In nucleotides, the CDR3 is TGTGCCAGCAGCGTAGCGGGACAGGGAGGGCCAGATACGCAGTATTTT. Protein product: CASSVAGQGGPDTQYF.

This clonotype was seen more than once but under ten times. The chain has TRBV10-3 and TRBJ1-2; tentatively, D is TRBD1 (5 bases). Germline CDR1 is ENHRY and CDR2 is SYGVKD. V was cut by 0 bases and J by 12 bases, with 17 bases left in between. CDR3 length: 14 residues. CDR3 sequence: CAISESRDGGENTF. The CDR3, as DNA: TGTGCCATCAGTGAGTCGAGGGACGGCGGCGAAAACACCTTC.

The chain couples TRBV3-1 to TRBJ2-7, with 7 bases lining up with TRBD1. V trimming: 8 bases; J trimming: 7 bases; junction bases outside the gene matches: 11. The CDR3 runs to 13 residues. Germline V lookup: CDR1 LGHDT, CDR2 YNNKEL (reference sequence). CDR3 amino acids: CASGTGTELEQYF. The CDR3 DNA reads TGTGCCAGCGGCACCGGGACAGAGTTGGAGCAGTACTTC.

This chain uses TRBV7-9 with TRBJ1-1; 10 nucleotides agree with TRBD1. The germline V gene encodes CDR1 SEHNR and CDR2 FQNEAQ (reference sequence). V lost 5 bases and J lost 3; bases outside the gene matches: 9. This CDR3 is 16 amino acids long. The CDR3 DNA reads as TGTGCCAGCAGCCATTTAACCGGGACAGGGGACACTGAAGCTTTCTTT. Translated: CASSHLTGTGDTEAFF.

This chain uses TRBV3-1 with TRBJ2-7; weak D call: TRBD2 (5 bases). Per germline, CDR1 LGHDT and CDR2 YNNKEL (reference sequence). The CDR3 consists of 14 residues. V was trimmed by 1 base and J by 3 bases, leaving 10 bases between them. CDR3 loop: CASSQVLGDYEQYF. Here the CDR3 DNA reads TGTGCCAGCAGCCAAGTCCTGGGAGACTACGAGCAGTACTTC.

The rearrangement joins TRBV20-1 to TRBJ2-7, with D maybe TRBD2 (5 bases). The J call is uncertain, as TRBJ2-5 better fits the DNA end. The CDR3 runs 17 residues. Per germline, CDR1 DFQATT and CDR2 SNEGSKA (reference sequence). The CDR3 loop is CSARVSRYGLNKETQYF. The CDR3 DNA sequence: TGCAGTGCTAGAGTCTCACGCTACGGACTGAATAAAGAGACCCAGTACTTC.

The chain carries TRBV6-1 and TRBJ2-1; TRBD1 matches 7 bases. With V trimmed by 6 bases and J by 5 bases, 4 bases remained unmatched. Germline values: CDR1 MNHNS, CDR2 SASEGT. The CDR3 loop spans 13 amino acids. The CDR3 coding sequence is TGTGCCAGCAGACGGACAGGTAACAATGAGCAGTTCTTC. Its translation: CASRRTGNNEQFF.

The CDR3 loop is CASSPIGQLETQYF. The CDR3 DNA is TGTGCCAGCAGCCCAATTGGGCAGTTGGAGACCCAGTACTTC. The rearrangement links TRBV11-1 to TRBJ2-5; no clear D. Germline CDR1 is SGHAT and CDR2 is FQDESV (reference sequence). The CDR3 has 14 amino acids. V lost 5 bases and J 5 bases, leaving 15 bases between the germline ends.

The chain combines TRBV10-3 with TRBJ2-1; D is undetermined. The length of the CDR3 is 16 residues. Germline assignment: CDR1 ENHRY and CDR2 SYGVKD. Between the trimmed V and J ends, which lost 3 bases and 0 bases, there was a span of 12 bases. The CDR3: CAISDMAESSYNEQFF. CDR3 coding DNA: TGTGCCATCAGTGATATGGCGGAAAGCTCCTACAATGAGCAGTTCTTC.

This clonotype occurred a few times. The V and J genes are TRBV6-2 or TRBV6-3 and TRBJ2-5, with D maybe TRBD2 (6 bases). The germline V and J ends were trimmed by 5 bases and 3 bases, with 10 bases remaining between them. Germline loops: CDR1 MNHEY, CDR2 SVGEGT. CDR3 length: 13 amino acids. CDR3 in amino acids: CASSRAGKETQYF. For the CDR3, the DNA is TGTGCCAGCAGTCGCGCGGGGAAAGAGACCCAGTACTTC.

This clonotype was observed a handful of times. CDR3 sequence: CASSYSTGQGDYTF. The CDR3 region has the DNA TGTGCCAGCAGTTACTCGACCGGGCAGGGCGACTACACCTTC. V usage is TRBV6-2 or TRBV6-3 and J usage is TRBJ1-2; D is possibly TRBD1 (5 bases). Germline lookup yields CDR1 MNHEY and CDR2 SVGEGT. The CDR3 has 14 amino acids. Trimming cost V 0 bases and J 10 bases, with 15 bases left between them.

This chain uses TRBV5-1 with TRBJ2-1; 8 bases fit TRBD2. V shed 4 bases and J 9 bases; nucleotides not matched to a gene: 18. Germline loops: CDR1 SGHRS, CDR2 YFSETQ. This CDR3 spans 17 amino acids. The CDR3: CASSRTGSAGGTTEQFF. CDR3 nucleotide sequence: TGCGCCAGCAGCCGGACGGGCTCGGCGGGAGGAACGACTGAGCAGTTCTTC. Full variable domain (remainder filled in from reference TRBV5-1 and TRBJ2-1): KAGVTQTPRYLIKTRGQQVTLSCSPISGHRSVSWYQQTPGQGLQFLFEYFSETQRNKGNFPGRFSGRQFSNSRSEMNVSTLELGDSALYLCASSRTGSAGGTTEQFFGPGTRLTVL.